Below, 17 T cell receptor beta chains from the same sample are listed, as sequenced in a study of TIL therapy for anti-PD-1-resistant metastatic lung cancer. The libraries were made with immunoSEQ v3. Some clones are missing from TCRdb's copy, which holds only in-frame ones; the method was immunoSEQ multiplex PCR. Here the sample spans about 9,400 clones, 76% being singletons. Time point meaning: pre-treatment sample, taken before nivolumab and TIL therapy. Most excised metastases sampled were pleural nodules or supraclavicular lymph nodes. The sample was tumor tissue, taken at baseline. The receptors were sampled from a person aged 25 to 80 with non-small cell lung cancer.

V is TRBV5-6 and J is TRBJ1-5; D may be TRBD1 (5 bases). Germline V lookup: CDR1 SGHDT, CDR2 YYEEEE. The CDR3 has 14 residues. V lost 2 bases to trimming and J lost 8 bases, with 14 bases between them. Here the CDR3 DNA reads TGTGCCAGCAGCTTCGGGACGGGTAAGGAGCCCCAGCATTTT. Translation: CASSFGTGKEPQHF. Based on the CDR3 plus reference TRBV5-6 and TRBJ1-5, the full variable domain is DAGVTQSPTHLIKTRGQQVTLRCSPKSGHDTVSWYQQALGQGPQFIFQYYEEEERQRGNFPDRFSGHQFPNYSSELNVNALLLGDSALYLCASSFGTGKEPQHFGDGTRLSIL.

V is TRBV27 and J is TRBJ2-3; D gene unclear. This CDR3 comprises 13 residues. Trimming shortened V by 3 bases and J by 5 bases, and 9 bases separated the two germline ends. Germline V CDR1 and CDR2: MNHEY, SMNVEV (reference sequence). The CDR3 nucleotides read TGTGCCAGCAGTTTCCGCTCGATAGATACGCAGTATTTT. This sequence encodes CASSFRSIDTQYF.

The rearrangement links TRBV19 to TRBJ1-1; no definite D call. Germline-derived CDR1 and CDR2 are LNHDA and SQIVND (reference sequence). V shed 1 base and J shed 11 bases, with 14 bases lying between them. This CDR3 spans 13 amino acids. CDR3: CASSIVLRSPAFF. The CDR3 DNA reads TGTGCCAGTAGTATAGTTTTGAGATCCCCGGCTTTCTTT.

The genes are TRBV7-9 and TRBJ1-1; the D gene is possibly TRBD1 (6 bases). With 5 bases removed from V and 5 bases from J, the gap between germline ends came to 18 bases. Germline V gene data show CDR1 as SEHNR and CDR2 as FQNEAQ (reference sequence). The CDR3 is 15 amino acids. The CDR3 coding sequence is TGTGCCAGCAGCATGATGACAGGAGGTGGTACTGAAGCTTTCTTT. It yields the protein CASSMMTGGGTEAFF.

The chain uses TRBV2 and TRBJ2-3; D is uncertain. Germline assignment: CDR1 SNHLY and CDR2 FYNNEI. The V end was cut by 10 bases, the J end by 0 bases, with 8 bases between. The CDR3 is 12 residues long. The chain's CDR3 is CATQDSTDTQYF. CDR3 nucleotides: TGTGCCACCCAGGACAGCACAGATACGCAGTATTTT.

This clone was seen only a few times. The rearrangement links TRBV30 to TRBJ2-3; 7 bases align to TRBD2. Germline V gene sequence: CDR1 GTSNPN, CDR2 SVGIG (reference sequence). The CDR3 is 15 amino acids. J was trimmed by 5 bases and V by 0 bases; bases with no gene match: 8. CDR3 in amino acids: CAWSVLGGSVDTQYF. The CDR3 bases are TGTGCCTGGAGTGTGTTAGGCGGGAGTGTAGATACGCAGTATTTT.

The chain links TRBV5-6 to TRBJ1-5; 7 bases are shared with TRBD1. Germline lookup yields CDR1 SGHDT and CDR2 YYEEEE. CDR3 size: 16 residues. The V and J ends lost 1 base and 4 bases, in that order; junction bases with no gene match: 8. The CDR3 region is CASSLTTGWGNQPQHF. The CDR3 DNA sequence: TGTGCCAGCAGCTTGACGACAGGGTGGGGAAATCAGCCCCAGCATTTT.

The genes are TRBV4-2 and TRBJ1-3; D is possibly TRBD1 (6 bases). This CDR3 has 14 amino acids. The germline V and J ends were trimmed by 0 bases and 8 bases, with 11 bases remaining between them. Germline V gene sequence: CDR1 LGHNA, CDR2 YNFKEQ. As DNA, the CDR3 is TGTGCCAGCAGCCAAGAAGGGGGGGAGGACACCATATATTTT. This sequence encodes CASSQEGGEDTIYF.

This clone has a handful of counts. The chain recombines TRBV7-9 with TRBJ1-3; tentatively, D is TRBD1 (6 bases). V was shortened by 0 bases and J by 0 bases, with 15 bases between the two germline ends. CDR3 size: 18 residues. Germline V lookup: CDR1 SEHNR, CDR2 FQNEAQ (reference sequence). The CDR3 region is CASSLARGGSTSGNTIYF. CDR3 in DNA: TGTGCCAGCAGCTTAGCGCGGGGGGGCAGTACCTCTGGAAACACCATATATTTT.

The J gene is TRBJ2-1, the V gene TRBV6-5; TRBD2 matches 10 bases. The V segment lost 0 bases and the J segment 10 bases; nucleotides outside the gene matches: 9. The CDR3 is made up of 16 amino acids. Germline V gene data show CDR1 as MNHEY and CDR2 as SVGAGI. The CDR3 DNA reads as TGTGCCAGCAGTTACTCGTCCAGCGGGGGGGATTTGGAGCAGTTCTTC. Its translation is CASSYSSSGGDLEQFF.

The V call is TRBV30, the J call TRBJ2-7; TRBD2 matches 11 bases. This CDR3 is built from 16 residues. Germline CDR1 GTSNPN, CDR2 SVGIG (reference sequence). Germline trimming cut 0 bases from V and 3 bases from J; bases unmatched to any gene: 7. This chain's CDR3 is CAWSVGHLAGGYEQYF. The CDR3 region has the DNA TGTGCCTGGAGTGTAGGCCATCTAGCGGGAGGCTACGAGCAGTACTTC.

This clone was observed a handful of times. This chain joins TRBV14 and TRBJ2-5; D is ambiguous. The CDR3 loop spans 12 amino acids. V lost 0 bases to trimming and J lost 6 bases, with 5 bases between them. Germline values: CDR1 SGHDN, CDR2 FVKESK. The CDR3 region is CASSQDFKTQYF. In DNA, the CDR3 is TGTGCCAGCAGCCAAGATTTTAAGACCCAGTACTTC.

This chain uses TRBV27 with TRBJ1-2; TRBD1 matches 8 bases. This CDR3 region has 17 residues. Germline V gene sequence: CDR1 MNHEY, CDR2 SMNVEV (reference sequence). V was clipped by 3 bases and J by 3 bases; unmatched bases: 12. CDR3 sequence: CASSFRRQGAMYYGYTF. CDR3 nucleotides: TGTGCCAGCAGTTTTAGGCGTCAGGGGGCGATGTACTATGGCTACACCTTC.

The chain carries TRBV7-2 and TRBJ2-3; 8 positions match TRBD1. The V and J ends lost 4 bases and 5 bases, in that order; junction bases with no gene match: 5. Looked up from germline, CDR1 is SGHTA and CDR2 is FQGNSA. The CDR3 extends over 14 amino acids. CDR3 region: CASSSDRVLDTQYF. CDR3 bases: TGTGCCAGCAGCTCGGACAGGGTATTAGATACGCAGTATTTT. Full variable domain (remainder filled in from reference TRBV7-2 and TRBJ2-3): GAGVSQSPSNKVTEKGKDVELRCDPISGHTALYWYRQSLGQGLEFLIYFQGNSAPDKSGLPSDRFSAERTGGSVSTLTIQRTQQEDSAVYLCASSSDRVLDTQYFGPGTRLTVL.

The V and J genes are TRBV6-6 and TRBJ2-7; TRBD2 is a possible D gene (7 bases). Germline lookup yields CDR1 MNHNY and CDR2 SVGAGI (reference sequence). The CDR3 consists of 15 residues. Trimming shortened V by 4 bases and J by 0 bases, and 13 bases separated the two germline ends. The CDR3 DNA is TGTGCCAGCAGTTTACTGGGGGGGCTCTCCTACGAGCAGTACTTC. This sequence encodes CASSLLGGLSYEQYF.

CDR3 nucleotides: TGTGCCAGCACCTCTCCAGGACGATACGAGCAGTACTTC. Translated, it gives CASTSPGRYEQYF. The chain has TRBV6-5 and TRBJ2-5, with no clear D. Matching the DNA end better, TRBJ2-7 makes the J call doubtful. The germline gives CDR1 MNHEY, CDR2 SVGAGI. The CDR3 has 13 residues.

The rearrangement uses TRBV7-2 and TRBJ2-7; TRBD1 matches 7 bases. The CDR3 contains 14 residues. The germline gives CDR1 SGHTA, CDR2 FQGNSA. J lost 3 bases, V lost 5 bases, and 7 bases had no gene match. CDR3 sequence (DNA): TGTGCCAGCAGCAGATGGACAGGCGGCTACGAGCAGTACTTC. Protein sequence: CASSRWTGGYEQYF.